The 14 T cell receptor beta chains listed next were all sequenced from one sample in a study of PD-1 blockade in classical Hodgkin lymphoma. Every single patient, without exception, relapsed after autologous stem cell transplantation, and brentuximab vedotin exposure varied. Magnetic depletion of unwanted cells isolated CD4+ T cells from thawed PBMCs. Method: immunoSEQ multiplex PCR; TCRdb's copy keeps in-frame clones and lacks some. Altogether some 17,000 clones are present, just under 85% being singletons, with the ten largest covering 1%. The specimen comprised CD4+ T cells from blood, sampled at baseline. The receptors stem from a human donor with classical Hodgkin lymphoma.

V gene TRBV7-3 combines with J gene TRBJ1-1; D is unclear. The CDR3 loop spans 15 amino acids. From germline, CDR1 is SGHTA and CDR2 FQGTGA. V gave up 5 bases and J gave up 5 bases, with 18 bases separating them. For the CDR3, the DNA is TGTGCCAGCAGCCTGGGCGGAGGCGCCTTGACTGAAGCTTTCTTT. Translating it yields CASSLGGGALTEAFF. Full variable domain (rest looked up from reference TRBV7-3 and TRBJ1-1): GAGVSQTPSNKVTEKGKYVELRCDPISGHTALYWYRQSLGQGPEFLIYFQGTGAADDSGLPNDRFFAVRPEGSVSTLKIQRTERGDSAVYLCASSLGGGALTEAFFGQGTRLTVV.

The V gene is TRBV19, the J gene TRBJ1-5, with D perhaps TRBD1 (5 bases). The CDR3 is made up of 14 amino acids. Germline values: CDR1 LNHDA, CDR2 SQIVND (reference sequence). V lost 6 bases to trimming and J lost 0 bases, with 9 bases between them. This CDR3 reads CASRGRYSNQPQHF. Here the CDR3 DNA reads TGTGCCAGTAGGGGGCGTTATAGCAATCAGCCCCAGCATTTT.

The gene calls are TRBV19 and TRBJ1-5, with TRBD1 matching 8 bases. This CDR3 has 16 residues. Germline trimming cut 2 bases from V and 5 bases from J; bases unmatched to any gene: 8. The germline V gene has CDR1 LNHDA and CDR2 SQIVND (reference sequence). The CDR3 is CASSIHGQGIHQPQHF. CDR3 nucleotides: TGTGCCAGTAGTATACACGGACAGGGCATCCATCAGCCCCAGCATTTT.

The chain combines TRBV7-3 with TRBJ2-1; no clear D gene. In germline, CDR1 is SGHTA, CDR2 FQGTGA. The CDR3 is 15 residues long. V lost 2 bases, J lost 4 bases, and 12 bases lay in between. The CDR3 DNA reads as TGTGCCAGCAGCTTATCCTCCGGGCTTTACAATGAGCAGTTCTTC. It yields the protein CASSLSSGLYNEQFF.

The chain is built from TRBV5-4 and TRBJ1-1; possible D gene TRBD1, 6 bases. The germline V gene encodes CDR1 SGHNT and CDR2 YYREEE (reference sequence). The CDR3 is made up of 14 amino acids. The ends were cut back, 1 base at V and 4 bases at J, with 11 bases in the middle. The CDR3 sequence: CASSLWVGGTEAFF. The CDR3 DNA reads TGTGCCAGCAGCTTGTGGGTAGGGGGCACTGAAGCTTTCTTT.

V usage is TRBV5-1 and J usage is TRBJ2-2, with 8 bases aligning to TRBD1. Per the germline V gene, CDR1 is SGHRS and CDR2 is YFSETQ. The CDR3 is made up of 15 amino acids. J was trimmed by 1 base and V by 4 bases; bases with no gene match: 3. The CDR3 here is CASSPGTGNTGELFF. DNA for the CDR3: TGCGCCAGCAGCCCCGGGACAGGGAACACCGGGGAGCTGTTTTTT.

V is TRBV28 and J is TRBJ1-2, with D unclear. Per germline, CDR1 MDHEN and CDR2 SYDVKM. This CDR3 contains 14 residues. With 6 bases removed from V and 4 bases from J, the gap between germline ends came to 15 bases. The CDR3 here is CASSRGGPFYGYTF. The CDR3 DNA sequence: TGTGCCAGCAGCCGGGGTGGGCCTTTCTATGGCTACACCTTC.

The rearrangement uses TRBV29-1 and TRBJ2-7; TRBD2 matches 7 bases. From germline, CDR1 is SQVTM and CDR2 ANQGSEA. Trimming took 6 bases from V and 3 from J; bases not matched to a gene: 5. This CDR3 is 12 amino acids long. CDR3 protein: CSVGASGYEQYF. The CDR3, as DNA: TGCAGCGTCGGGGCTAGCGGCTACGAGCAGTACTTC.

This clone was observed once. V and J are TRBV6-1 and TRBJ1-2, with 8 bases matching TRBD1. Unmatched junction bases numbered 4, after V lost 2 bases and J lost 8 bases. Germline CDR1 is MNHNS and CDR2 is SASEGT. CDR3 length: 13 amino acids. The DNA of the CDR3 is TGTGCCAGCAGTGAAATAACAGGGGGAGGCTACACCTTC. Encoded protein: CASSEITGGGYTF.

The chain has TRBV6-6 and TRBJ2-5; maybe TRBD1 (5 bases). The CDR3 contains 15 residues. In germline, CDR1 is MNHNY, CDR2 SVGAGI (reference sequence). Between the trimmed V and J ends, which lost 2 bases and 1 base, there was a span of 11 bases. This CDR3 is CASSYQSRVQETQYF. DNA for the CDR3: TGTGCCAGCAGTTACCAATCCAGGGTCCAAGAGACCCAGTACTTC.

The chain uses TRBV7-6 and TRBJ2-3; D unresolved. Germline V gene data show CDR1 as SGHVS and CDR2 as FNYEAQ. The CDR3 loop spans 11 amino acids. Trimming pared 2 bases from V and 5 bases from J, leaving 2 bases between. The CDR3 sequence is CASSLRDTQYF. The CDR3 nucleotides are TGTGCCAGCAGCTTAAGAGATACGCAGTATTTT.

The rearrangement joins TRBV19 to TRBJ2-1, with 7 nucleotides matching TRBD1. CDR1 is LNHDA, CDR2 SQIVND, per germline (reference sequence). The CDR3 is made up of 13 amino acids. Germline trimming cut 9 bases from V and 3 bases from J; bases unmatched to any gene: 5. The CDR3 DNA is TGTGCCAGCCGGGACAGCTACTACAATGAGCAGTTCTTC. Translated: CASRDSYYNEQFF. The full variable domain, with the rest looked up from reference TRBV19 and TRBJ2-1, is DGGITQSPKYLFRKEGQNVTLSCEQNLNHDAMYWYRQDPGQGLRLIYYSQIVNDFQKGDIAEGYSVSREKKESFPLTVTSAQKNPTAFYLCASRDSYYNEQFFGPGTRLTVL.

The chain combines TRBV7-2 with TRBJ1-6; a possible D gene is TRBD1 (5 bases). This CDR3 region has 18 residues. V lost 1 base and J 7 bases, leaving 20 bases between the germline ends. Germline V gene sequence: CDR1 SGHTA, CDR2 FQGNSA. The CDR3 DNA reads TGTGCCAGCAGCTTAGTTGGAGGGGCTATGGACTGGAATTCACCCCTCCACTTT. This translates into CASSLVGGAMDWNSPLHF.

The rearrangement joins TRBV25-1 to TRBJ2-5; no clear D. Trimming shortened V by 1 base and J by 4 bases, and 4 bases separated the two germline ends. Per the germline V gene, CDR1 is MGHDK and CDR2 is SYGVNS. The CDR3 consists of 12 residues. Here the CDR3 reads CASSEWGETQYF. CDR3 DNA sequence: TGTGCCAGCAGTGAATGGGGAGAGACCCAGTACTTC. Full variable domain (missing parts from reference TRBV25-1 and TRBJ2-5): EADIYQTPRYLVIGTGKKITLECSQTMGHDKMYWYQQDPGMELHLIHYSYGVNSTEKGDLSSESTVSRIRTEHFPLTLESARPSHTSQYLCASSEWGETQYFGPGTRLLVL.